The rows below give T cell receptor beta chains drawn from one sample of a study of blood T cell repertoires in COVID-19. The table came from immunoSEQ multiplex PCR; TCRdb's copy has only in-frame clones and leaves some out. In the table there are approximately 90,000 clones, roughly 82% of which are singletons. Specimen: peripheral blood. The source of these receptors is a woman older than 75 with acute or convalescent COVID-19. Both conserved end residues are part of each CDR3. D genes are given only for firm matches. Clone size appears in some rows only: once, few, many, or a class for an expanded clone.

J gene: TRBJ1-2
clone size: -
D gene: -
V gene: TRBV7-2
CDR3 protein: CASSPGASYGYTF
CDR3 DNA: TGTGCCAGCAGTCCAGGGGCCTCCTATGGCTACACCTTC

J gene: TRBJ2-4
clone size: -
D gene: -
V gene: TRBV29-1
CDR3 protein: CSVDYQEGIQYF
CDR3 DNA: TGCAGCGTTGATTATCAGGAGGGCATTCAGTACTTC

J gene: TRBJ2-4
clone size: -
D gene: -
V gene: TRBV2
CDR3 protein: CASSEQAPIQYF
CDR3 DNA: TGTGCCAGCAGCGAACAAGCCCCCATTCAGTACTTC

J gene: TRBJ1-5
clone size: -
D gene: -
V gene: TRBV6-1
CDR3 protein: CASSELGTVSNQPQHF
CDR3 DNA: TGTGCCAGCAGCGAACTGGGCACGGTAAGCAATCAGCCCCAGCATTTT

J gene: TRBJ1-2
clone size: -
D gene: -
V gene: TRBV4-2
CDR3 protein: CASSPQGNYGYTF
CDR3 DNA: TGTGCCAGCAGCCCACAGGGAAACTATGGCTACACCTTC

J gene: TRBJ2-1
clone size: -
D gene: -
V gene: TRBV6-2/TRBV6-3
CDR3 protein: CASSPRGGGRSSYNEQFF
CDR3 DNA: TGTGCCAGCAGTCCCCGAGGGGGAGGGAGGAGCTCCTACAATGAGCAGTTCTTC

J gene: TRBJ2-7
clone size: -
D gene: TRBD2
V gene: TRBV6-6
CDR3 protein: CASRSLAGPYEQYF
CDR3 DNA: TGTGCCAGCAGGTCGCTAGCGGGACCCTACGAGCAGTACTTC

J gene: TRBJ2-1
clone size: once
D gene: TRBD2
V gene: TRBV3-1/TRBV3-2
CDR3 protein: CASSSVTSGRGNEQFF
CDR3 DNA: TGTGCCAGCAGCTCGGTGACTAGCGGGAGGGGTAATGAGCAGTTCTTC

J gene: TRBJ1-1
clone size: -
D gene: TRBD1
V gene: TRBV7-9
CDR3 protein: CASSATGGRAEAFF
CDR3 DNA: TGTGCCAGCAGCGCGACAGGGGGCAGAGCTGAAGCTTTCTTT

J gene: TRBJ1-5
clone size: -
D gene: TRBD1
V gene: TRBV10-3
CDR3 protein: CATGKDRDSNQPQHF
CDR3 DNA: TGTGCCACTGGCAAGGACAGGGATAGCAATCAGCCCCAGCATTTT

J gene: TRBJ1-5
clone size: -
D gene: -
V gene: TRBV13
CDR3 protein: CASSSGPGTFNQPQHF
CDR3 DNA: TGTGCCAGCAGCTCGGGACCTGGGACTTTCAATCAGCCCCAGCATTTT

J gene: TRBJ1-1
clone size: -
D gene: TRBD1
V gene: TRBV19
CDR3 protein: CASNSGTGLNTEAFF
CDR3 DNA: TGTGCCAGTAATTCCGGGACAGGGTTGAACACTGAAGCTTTCTTT

J gene: TRBJ2-1
clone size: -
D gene: TRBD1
V gene: TRBV27
CDR3 protein: CASSGQGHLDEQFF
CDR3 DNA: TGTGCCAGCAGCGGACAGGGGCACTTGGATGAGCAGTTCTTC

J gene: TRBJ1-4
clone size: -
D gene: -
V gene: TRBV28
CDR3 protein: CASKEGFNEKLFF
CDR3 DNA: TGTGCCAGCAAGGAGGGGTTTAATGAAAAACTGTTTTTT

J gene: TRBJ2-7
clone size: -
D gene: TRBD2
V gene: TRBV28
CDR3 protein: CASSVSGTSGTQEQYF
CDR3 DNA: TGTGCCAGCAGTGTCTCCGGGACTAGCGGGACTCAGGAGCAGTACTTC

J gene: TRBJ1-1
clone size: once
D gene: TRBD1
V gene: TRBV15
CDR3 protein: CATTQGARNTEAFF
CDR3 DNA: TGTGCCACCACACAGGGGGCGCGGAACACTGAAGCTTTCTTT

J gene: TRBJ2-2
clone size: -
D gene: -
V gene: TRBV6-5
CDR3 protein: CASSYVRVSGELFF
CDR3 DNA: TGTGCCAGCAGTTACGTGAGGGTATCCGGGGAGCTGTTTTTT

J gene: TRBJ2-3
clone size: -
D gene: -
V gene: TRBV4-2
CDR3 protein: CASSQGASGSYTQYF
CDR3 DNA: TGTGCCAGCAGCCAGGGGGCTAGCGGCTCATATACGCAGTATTTT

J gene: TRBJ1-6
clone size: few
D gene: -
V gene: TRBV27
CDR3 protein: CASSFSGDGPLHF
CDR3 DNA: TGTGCCAGCAGTTTCTCGGGGGACGGACCCCTCCACTTT

J gene: TRBJ2-1
clone size: -
D gene: TRBD2
V gene: TRBV28
CDR3 protein: CATGGRARYNEQFF
CDR3 DNA: TGTGCCACCGGCGGGAGGGCCCGATACAATGAGCAGTTCTTC